This T cell receptor beta chain was recorded in a study of cytomegalovirus exposure and HLA in healthy donors. At the level of the study: A prior study identified over 100 million unique TCR beta sequences from about 200 million T cells. Study observations and caveats: An analysis that came later showed most CMV-associated TCR beta chains appearing HLA-restricted. A reported reduction in N-insertions relative to the approximately 640-donor mean was seen in an Asian-associated ancestry cluster in a later analysis.

Germline values: CDR1 MNHEY, CDR2 SMNVEV (reference sequence). The CDR3 sequence is 19 residues long. With 6 bases clipped from V and 0 bases from J, the junction kept 16 bases outside the gene matches. Comment on this clone: As yet, its antigen is unknown.

Both 60 Vbeta primers and 13 Jbeta primers went into the PCR. Sequencing used immunoSEQ multiplex PCR; TCRdb keeps in-frame clones, though not all of them. The sample has some 87,000 clones, nearly 70% seen once; the top ten hold about 15%. The sequencing input was PBMCs. The receptor's source is a woman in her 50s in good health and CMV-seropositive. The genes are TRBV27 and TRBJ1-3; 8 positions agree with TRBD1. The CDR3 coding sequence is TGTGCCAGCAGAGTCTTGCCCCGGGACAGGCAAAGCTCTGGAAACACCATATATTTT. As protein: CASRVLPRDRQSSGNTIYF.